This entry describes one TCR beta chain. The specificity of this receptor is unknown. No qualities accompany the bases; no much larger clone lies one base away. The data were obtained in a study of blood T cell repertoires in COVID-19 (TCRdb year 2020). In terms of the full investigation: Samples covering the acute and convalescent phases of COVID-19 were provided by collaborators in the United States, Italy and Spain. The prospective study material was composed of cDNA or gDNA derived from T cells, B-cell-depleted T cells, or PBMCs. The dataset comprised deeply sampled blood TCRbeta repertoires from subjects exposed to, actively infected with, or recovered from COVID-19. The repertoires were released in a freely available public database meant as a resource for research on the immune response to SARS-CoV-2. The samples were drawn from the first 160 participants of the ongoing ImmuneRACE study and from 950 to 1,500 subjects provided by 6 global collaborators. A de-identified subject ID, COVID-19 status, age in years and sex were almost always included in the sample metadata. Where available, HLA class I and class II types were taken from metadata supplied by the sample provider and were not determined by assay-based typing.

Enrolling through a virtual design, the prospective study's participants ranged in age from roughly 18 to 95 years and lived across more than 20 United States geographic areas. To assign participants to cohorts, the prospective study relied on clinical history that participants themselves reported in a screening survey and a study questionnaire. Recovered participants in ImmuneRACE Cohort 3 were defined as having two consecutive negative NP/OP PCR tests, clearance from a healthcare professional, or resolution of symptoms. Mobile phlebotomists in the prospective study collected whole blood, serum and a nasopharyngeal or oropharyngeal swab from every participant. Over an approximately 2-month period, participants in the prospective study had the option of providing additional blood draws and questionnaires. Blood samples from the prospective study were shipped frozen or at room temperature prior to DNA extraction.

What the authors observed across the whole study: The amount of clinical and demographic metadata varied by source and participant and was provided uncurated.

The immunoSEQ Assay, a bias-controlled multiplex PCR, was used to amplify TCRbeta CDR3 regions from genomic DNA. In the original analysis: Within the assay, amplification of reference gene primers was used to estimate how many nucleated cells each sample contained. Sequence reads were collapsed and filtered to measure the absolute abundance of every unique TCRbeta CDR3 rearrangement. Productive Simpson clonality was computed per sample as the square root of Simpson's diversity index over productive rearrangements. Here the immuneACCESS table is served through TCRdb, limited to in-frame sequences with V and J called. Missing clones are a known gap in these copies; in checked studies unresolved V genes cover under half, and the rest lacks a known reason. V and J calls and clone size are those listed in that table; D and trimming were worked out from the DNA. Across this sample there are approximately 280,000 clones, with 86% seen only once. In total, the top ten clones hold approximately 2.5% of the sample.

V was cut back by 0 bases and J by 5 bases, leaving a gap of 4 bases between them. CDR1 and CDR2 (LGHNA, YSLEER) derive from the germline V gene. From cysteine to phenylalanine, the CDR3 is 13 amino acids long. CDR3 DNA only is kept here, 39 bases in frame from base 1. Recombination joined TRBV4-3 with TRBJ1-4; the D gene cannot be named for sure. Sequenced: PBMCs or T cells enriched from blood (not recorded which). The receptor comes from a woman between 18 and 29 years old who had recovered from COVID-19. CDR3 loop: CASSQDRNEKLFF. The DNA sequence follows: TGCGCCAGCAGCCAAGATAGAAATGAAAAACTGTTTTTT.